Listed below are T cell receptor beta chains from one sample, sequenced in a study of T cells in localized non-small cell lung cancer. The protocol was immunoSEQ multiplex PCR, while the TCRdb copy is restricted to in-frame clones and leaves out a portion. The sample includes some 32,000 clones, 94% of them seen just once. The source was peripheral blood, collected before any cancer treatment. These receptors were obtained from a woman aged 40-69 years with stage I lung adenocarcinoma. Each CDR3 is given with its conserved first and last residue. The D gene is left open where the match is weak. Clone sizes are given selectively: once, few, many, or a class where the clone is expanded.

CDR3,DNA,size,J,V,D
CAYRGTETQYF,TGTGCCTACAGGGGAACGGAGACCCAGTACTTC,NA,TRBJ2-5,TRBV2,TRBD1
CASSLRTGNTEAFF,TGTGCCAGCAGCTTAAGGACGGGGAACACTGAAGCTTTCTTT,NA,TRBJ1-1,TRBV7-6,NA
CATSLGPPNQPQHF,TGTGCCACCTCGTTAGGTCCCCCTAATCAGCCCCAGCATTTT,NA,TRBJ1-5,TRBV6-1,NA
CASSYVSRTYEQYF,TGTGCCAGCAGTTACGTTTCGCGTACCTACGAGCAGTACTTC,NA,TRBJ2-7,TRBV6-6,NA
CASSLGGFAGRSYEQYF,TGTGCCAGCAGCTTAGGGGGTTTCGCGGGGAGATCCTACGAGCAGTACTTC,NA,TRBJ2-7,TRBV7-2,NA
CASSPGGGYSSYEQYF,TGTGCCAGCAGCCCAGGGGGCGGATATAGCTCCTACGAGCAGTACTTC,NA,TRBJ2-7,TRBV7-2,TRBD1
CASSTRTSGGTLEQYF,TGTGCCAGCAGCACGAGGACTAGCGGGGGCACCCTCGAGCAGTACTTC,NA,TRBJ2-7,TRBV7-2,TRBD2
CASSYSRGDNEQFF,TGTGCCAGCAGCTATTCGCGGGGGGACAATGAGCAGTTCTTC,NA,TRBJ2-1,TRBV5-6,TRBD2
CASSDFGRGNYGYTF,TGTGCCAGCAGTGATTTTGGCAGGGGTAACTATGGCTACACCTTC,NA,TRBJ1-2,TRBV6-1,NA
CAMTTSGRNEQFF,TGTGCTATGACGACGTCCGGTCGGAATGAGCAGTTCTTC,NA,TRBJ2-1,TRBV12-5,NA
CASSLGGADTQYF,TGTGCCAGCAGTTTAGGAGGGGCGGATACGCAGTATTTT,NA,TRBJ2-3,TRBV28,NA
CASSSLLETQYF,TGTGCCAGCAGCTCCCTCTTAGAGACCCAGTACTTC,NA,TRBJ2-5,TRBV7-6,NA
CASSYSWGLEETQYF,TGTGCCAGCAGTTACTCATGGGGGCTGGAGGAGACCCAGTACTTC,NA,TRBJ2-5,TRBV6-5,NA
CASSLVGTPNLKSTDTQYF,TGTGCCAGCAGCTTAGTCGGGACGCCGAACTTAAAATCCACAGATACGCAGTATTTT,NA,TRBJ2-3,TRBV7-6,NA
CASSSSLTDTQYF,TGTGCCAGCAGTTCGTCCCTCACAGATACGCAGTATTTT,NA,TRBJ2-3,TRBV27,NA
CASSSLSGIAKNIQYF,TGTGCCAGCAGTTCTCTTAGCGGAATAGCCAAAAACATTCAGTACTTC,once,TRBJ2-4,TRBV27,NA
CASSQVMSSTDTQYF,TGTGCCAGCAGCCAAGTGATGAGTAGCACAGATACGCAGTATTTT,once,TRBJ2-3,TRBV14,NA
CASSFPPDRVSFSGANVLTF,TGTGCCAGCAGTTTTCCACCCGACAGGGTCTCATTCTCTGGGGCCAACGTCCTGACTTTC,NA,TRBJ2-6,TRBV28,TRBD1
CSVGETGTNTGELFF,TGCAGCGTTGGAGAGACGGGAACCAACACCGGGGAGCTGTTTTTT,NA,TRBJ2-2,TRBV29-1,NA
CASSPAGIPIGNQPQHF,TGTGCCAGCTCACCTGCCGGGATCCCGATAGGCAATCAGCCCCAGCATTTT,NA,TRBJ1-5,TRBV18,NA
CASSLTYRGGTEAFF,TGTGCCAGCAGTTTAACCTATCGAGGGGGCACTGAAGCTTTCTTT,NA,TRBJ1-1,TRBV27,NA
CASSSSLGASYF,TGTGCCAGCAGCTCCTCCTTGGGGGCGTCGTACTTC,NA,TRBJ2-7,TRBV11-3,NA
CASSLLDSKNIQYF,TGCGCCAGCAGCCTGCTAGATTCCAAAAACATTCAGTACTTC,NA,TRBJ2-4,TRBV5-1,NA
CASSLRGNQPQHF,TGTGCCAGCAGCTTGCGAGGGAATCAGCCCCAGCATTTT,once,TRBJ1-5,TRBV5-8,NA
CASSPRFSGQETQYF,TGTGCCAGCTCACCACGTTTCAGTGGTCAAGAGACCCAGTACTTC,once,TRBJ2-5,TRBV18,NA
CASKKGLAGDTDTQYF,TGTGCCAGCAAAAAGGGACTAGCGGGAGACACAGATACGCAGTATTTT,once,TRBJ2-3,TRBV27,TRBD2
CASTPMVGGALLSGYTF,TGTGCCAGCACCCCAATGGTGGGGGGCGCCCTACTATCCGGCTACACCTTC,NA,TRBJ1-2,TRBV28,NA
CASSIKLGDTQYF,TGTGCCAGCAGCATCAAACTAGGAGATACGCAGTATTTT,once,TRBJ2-3,TRBV7-6,NA
CASSRARQPYEQYF,TGTGCCAGCAGCCGGGCAAGACAGCCCTACGAGCAGTACTTC,NA,TRBJ2-7,TRBV5-4,NA
CASSPYPKQGTEAFF,TGTGCCAGTAGTCCCTACCCAAAACAGGGGACTGAAGCTTTCTTT,once,TRBJ1-1,TRBV19,TRBD1
CASSPSTDTQYF,TGTGCCAGCAGTCCTTCGACAGATACGCAGTATTTT,NA,TRBJ2-3,TRBV6-6,NA
CASSLNRGDEQFF,TGTGCCAGCAGTTTAAATCGGGGGGATGAGCAGTTCTTC,NA,TRBJ2-1,TRBV27,TRBD2
CASSFHRTDTEAFF,TGCGCCAGCAGCTTTCACAGGACAGACACTGAAGCTTTCTTT,NA,TRBJ1-1,TRBV5-1,NA
CASSLGGREDTF,TGTGCCAGCAGCTTGGGTGGCAGGGAAGACACCTTC,few,TRBJ1-2,TRBV5-4,NA
CASSLTGGSGNTIYF,TGTGCCAGCAGCCTGACAGGGGGCTCTGGAAACACCATATATTTT,NA,TRBJ1-3,TRBV5-5,TRBD1
CASSHPGDTEAFF,TGCGCCAGCAGCCACCCCGGGGACACTGAAGCTTTCTTT,once,TRBJ1-1,TRBV5-1,NA
CASSLQGRTGGPLHF,TGTGCCAGCAGCTTACAGGGTAGGACAGGAGGTCCCCTCCACTTC,NA,TRBJ2-5,TRBV7-2,TRBD1
CASSPRQTTNEKLFF,TGTGCCAGTAGTCCTCGACAGACAACTAATGAAAAACTGTTTTTT,NA,TRBJ1-4,TRBV19,NA
CASNQGYNQPQHF,TGTGCCAGCAACCAAGGCTACAATCAGCCCCAGCATTTT,NA,TRBJ1-5,TRBV18,NA
CASSQETTTGNIQYF,TGCGCCAGCAGCCAAGAGACGACTACGGGAAACATTCAGTACTTC,NA,TRBJ2-4,TRBV4-3,NA
CASSSYTTYEQYF,TGTGCCAGCAGCTCCTACACTACCTACGAGCAGTACTTC,NA,TRBJ2-7,TRBV7-2,NA
CASSLNVNSNQPQHF,TGTGCCAGCAGCTTAAACGTTAATAGCAATCAGCCCCAGCATTTT,NA,TRBJ1-5,TRBV7-2,NA
CASSLGGAGTDTQYF,TGTGCCAGCAGCCTCGGGGGGGCTGGCACAGATACGCAGTATTTT,NA,TRBJ2-3,TRBV5-4,TRBD2
CASSVRPGTHGYTF,TGTGCCAGTAGTGTTCGACCAGGGACCCATGGCTACACCTTC,NA,TRBJ1-2,TRBV19,NA
CASSVGADGVNEKLFF,TGTGCCAGCAGCGTGGGTGCGGACGGCGTGAATGAAAAACTGTTTTTT,NA,TRBJ1-4,TRBV9,NA
CASSFRGAGSGANVLTF,TGTGCCAGCAGCTTCCGGGGGGCCGGCTCTGGGGCCAACGTCCTGACTTTC,NA,TRBJ2-6,TRBV7-3,NA
CARGGTGLAAPDTQYF,TGTGCCAGGGGGGGGACGGGACTAGCGGCCCCAGATACGCAGTATTTT,NA,TRBJ2-3,TRBV2,TRBD2
CASSLGRGETDEKLFF,TGTGCCAGCAGTTTAGGCCGGGGAGAGACAGATGAAAAACTGTTTTTT,NA,TRBJ1-4,TRBV28,NA